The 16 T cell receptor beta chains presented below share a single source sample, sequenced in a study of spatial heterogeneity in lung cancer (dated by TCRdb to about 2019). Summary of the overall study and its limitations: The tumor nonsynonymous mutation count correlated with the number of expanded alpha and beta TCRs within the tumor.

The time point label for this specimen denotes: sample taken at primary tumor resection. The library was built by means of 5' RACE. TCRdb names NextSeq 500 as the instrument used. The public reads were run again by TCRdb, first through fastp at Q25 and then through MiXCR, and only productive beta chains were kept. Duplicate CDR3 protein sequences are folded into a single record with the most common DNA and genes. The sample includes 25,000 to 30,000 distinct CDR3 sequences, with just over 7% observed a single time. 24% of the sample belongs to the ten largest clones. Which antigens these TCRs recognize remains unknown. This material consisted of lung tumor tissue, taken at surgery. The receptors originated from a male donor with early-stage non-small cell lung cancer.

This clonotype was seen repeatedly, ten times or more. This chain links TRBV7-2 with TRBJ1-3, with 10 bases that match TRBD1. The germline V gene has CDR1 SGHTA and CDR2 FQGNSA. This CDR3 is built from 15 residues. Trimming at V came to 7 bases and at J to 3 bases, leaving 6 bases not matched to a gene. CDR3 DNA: TGTGCCAGCACCAGACAGGGGGCATATGGAAACACCATATATTTT. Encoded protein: CASTRQGAYGNTIYF.

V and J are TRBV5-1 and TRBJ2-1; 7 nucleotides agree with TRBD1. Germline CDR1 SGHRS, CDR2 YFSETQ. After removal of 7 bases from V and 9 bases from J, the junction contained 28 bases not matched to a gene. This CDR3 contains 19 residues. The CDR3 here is CASGPLHGTEKRGRTEQFF. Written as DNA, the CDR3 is TGCGCCAGCGGCCCCTTACACGGGACAGAAAAAAGAGGGCGTACTGAGCAGTTCTTC. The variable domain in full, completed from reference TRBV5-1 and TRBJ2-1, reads KAGVTQTPRYLIKTRGQQVTLSCSPISGHRSVSWYQQTPGQGLQFLFEYFSETQRNKGNFPGRFSGRQFSNSRSEMNVSTLELGDSALYLCASGPLHGTEKRGRTEQFFGPGTRLTVL.

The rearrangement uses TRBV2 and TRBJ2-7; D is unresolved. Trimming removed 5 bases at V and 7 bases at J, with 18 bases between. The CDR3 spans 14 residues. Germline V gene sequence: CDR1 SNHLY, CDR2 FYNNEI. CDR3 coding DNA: TGTGCCAGCAGTACCCAGATGGGATTGAGGGAGCAGTACTTC. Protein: CASSTQMGLREQYF.

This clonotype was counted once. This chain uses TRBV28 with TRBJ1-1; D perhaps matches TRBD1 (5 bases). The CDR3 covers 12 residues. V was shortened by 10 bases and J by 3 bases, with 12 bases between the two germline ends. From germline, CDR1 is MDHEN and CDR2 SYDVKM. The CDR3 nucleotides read TGTGCCATCCATAACAGGTACACTGAAGCTTTCTTT. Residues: CAIHNRYTEAFF.

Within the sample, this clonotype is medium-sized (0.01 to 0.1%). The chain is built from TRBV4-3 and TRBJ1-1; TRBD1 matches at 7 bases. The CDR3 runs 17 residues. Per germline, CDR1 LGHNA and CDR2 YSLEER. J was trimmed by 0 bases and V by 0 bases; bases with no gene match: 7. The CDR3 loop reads CASSQDRNRGLNTEAFF. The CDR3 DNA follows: TGCGCCAGCAGCCAAGATCGGAACAGGGGCTTGAACACTGAAGCTTTCTTT.

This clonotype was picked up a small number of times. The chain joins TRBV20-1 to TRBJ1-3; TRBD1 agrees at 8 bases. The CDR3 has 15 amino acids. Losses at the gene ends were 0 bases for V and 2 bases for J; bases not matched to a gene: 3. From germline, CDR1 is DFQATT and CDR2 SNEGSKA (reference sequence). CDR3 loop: CSARERTGTGNTIYF. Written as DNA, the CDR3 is TGCAGTGCTAGAGAAAGGACAGGGACTGGAAACACCATATATTTT.

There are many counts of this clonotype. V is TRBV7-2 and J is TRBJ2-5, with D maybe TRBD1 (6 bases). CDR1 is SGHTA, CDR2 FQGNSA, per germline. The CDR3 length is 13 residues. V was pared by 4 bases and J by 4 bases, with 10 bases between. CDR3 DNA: TGTGCCAGCAGCTGGGGGCACTCAGAGACCCAGTACTTC. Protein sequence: CASSWGHSETQYF.

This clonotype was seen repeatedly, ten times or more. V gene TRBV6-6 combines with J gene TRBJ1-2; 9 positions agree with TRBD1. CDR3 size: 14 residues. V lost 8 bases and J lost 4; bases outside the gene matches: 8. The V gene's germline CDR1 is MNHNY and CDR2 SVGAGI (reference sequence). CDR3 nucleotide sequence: TGTGCCAGCGGGGGGACAGGGACGGTCTATGGCTACACCTTC. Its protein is CASGGTGTVYGYTF.

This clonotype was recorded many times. CDR3 sequence reads: CATSSVHSGTQFF. CDR3 nucleotides: TGTGCCACCAGCAGCGTTCACTCGGGGACGCAGTTCTTC. V gene TRBV15 combines with J gene TRBJ2-1; D might be TRBD1 or TRBD2, each matching 5 bases. Trimming left V 3 bases short and J 12 bases short, with 15 bases between. The CDR3 has 13 amino acids. Per the germline V gene, CDR1 is LNHNV and CDR2 is YYDKDF (reference sequence).

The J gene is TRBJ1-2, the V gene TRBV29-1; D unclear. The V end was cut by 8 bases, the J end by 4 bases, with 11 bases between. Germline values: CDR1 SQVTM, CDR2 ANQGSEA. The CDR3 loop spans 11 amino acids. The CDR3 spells CSSTDTYGYTF. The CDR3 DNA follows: TGCAGCTCCACAGATACCTATGGCTACACCTTC. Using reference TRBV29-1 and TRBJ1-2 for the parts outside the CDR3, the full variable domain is SAVISQKPSRDICQRGTSLTIQCQVDSQVTMMFWYRQQPGQSLTLIATANQGSEATYESGFVIDKFPISRPNLTFSTLTVSNMSPEDSSIYLCSSTDTYGYTFGSGTRLTVV.

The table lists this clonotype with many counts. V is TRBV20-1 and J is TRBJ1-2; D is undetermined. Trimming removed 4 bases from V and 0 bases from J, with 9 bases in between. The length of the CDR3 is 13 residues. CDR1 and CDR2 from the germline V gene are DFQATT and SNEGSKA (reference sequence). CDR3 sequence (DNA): TGCAGTGCTATCTCAGACTCTAACTATGGCTACACCTTC. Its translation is CSAISDSNYGYTF.

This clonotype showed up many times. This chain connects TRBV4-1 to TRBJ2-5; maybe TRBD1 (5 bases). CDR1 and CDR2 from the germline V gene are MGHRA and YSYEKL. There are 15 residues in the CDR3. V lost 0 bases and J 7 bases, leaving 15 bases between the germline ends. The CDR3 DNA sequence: TGCGCCAGCAGCCAAGAGGACACCCAGTTGGGGACCCAGTACTTC. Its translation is CASSQEDTQLGTQYF.

CDR3 DNA: TGTGCCAGCAGTTTTTTGGGGATTTTCGATGAGCAGTTCTTC. Its protein is CASSFLGIFDEQFF. The chain recombines TRBV6-5 with TRBJ2-1; D ambiguous. Trimming removed 4 bases from V and 8 bases from J, with 15 bases in between. The CDR3 is 14 amino acids. Germline loops: CDR1 MNHEY, CDR2 SVGAGI.

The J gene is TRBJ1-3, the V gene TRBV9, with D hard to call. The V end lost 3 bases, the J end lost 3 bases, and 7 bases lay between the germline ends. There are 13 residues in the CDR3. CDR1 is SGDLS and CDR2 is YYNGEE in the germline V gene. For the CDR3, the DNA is TGTGCCAGCAGCGAACACAGTGGAAACACCATATATTTT. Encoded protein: CASSEHSGNTIYF.

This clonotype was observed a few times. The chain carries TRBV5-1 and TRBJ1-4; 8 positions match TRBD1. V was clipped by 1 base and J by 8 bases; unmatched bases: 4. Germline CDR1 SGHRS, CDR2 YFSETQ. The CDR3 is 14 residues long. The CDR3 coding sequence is TGCGCCAGCAGCTTGCAGGGGGCGATGGAAAAACTGTTTTTT. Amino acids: CASSLQGAMEKLFF.

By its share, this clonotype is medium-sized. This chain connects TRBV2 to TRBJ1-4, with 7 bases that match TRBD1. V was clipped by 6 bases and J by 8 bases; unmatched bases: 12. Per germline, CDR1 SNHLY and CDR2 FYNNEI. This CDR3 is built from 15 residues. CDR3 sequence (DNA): TGTGCCAGCAGCCCCAGGACAGGCCCGATAGAAAAACTGTTTTTT. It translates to CASSPRTGPIEKLFF.